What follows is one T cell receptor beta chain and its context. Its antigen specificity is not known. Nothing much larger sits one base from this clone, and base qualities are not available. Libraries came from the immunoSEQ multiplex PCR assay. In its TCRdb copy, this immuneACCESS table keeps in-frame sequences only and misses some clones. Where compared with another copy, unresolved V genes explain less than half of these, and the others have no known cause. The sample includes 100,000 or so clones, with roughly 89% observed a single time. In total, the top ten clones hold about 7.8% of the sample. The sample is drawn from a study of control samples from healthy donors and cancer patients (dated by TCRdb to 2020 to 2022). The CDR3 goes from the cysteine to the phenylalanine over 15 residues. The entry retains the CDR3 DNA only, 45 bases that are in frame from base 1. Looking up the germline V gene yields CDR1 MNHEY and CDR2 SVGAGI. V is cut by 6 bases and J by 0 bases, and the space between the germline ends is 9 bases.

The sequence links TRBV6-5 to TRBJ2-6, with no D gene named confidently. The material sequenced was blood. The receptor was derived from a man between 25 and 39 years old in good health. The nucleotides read TGTGCCAGCAGGCCCCAGATCTCTGGGGCCAACGTCCTGACTTTC. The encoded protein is CASRPQISGANVLTF.